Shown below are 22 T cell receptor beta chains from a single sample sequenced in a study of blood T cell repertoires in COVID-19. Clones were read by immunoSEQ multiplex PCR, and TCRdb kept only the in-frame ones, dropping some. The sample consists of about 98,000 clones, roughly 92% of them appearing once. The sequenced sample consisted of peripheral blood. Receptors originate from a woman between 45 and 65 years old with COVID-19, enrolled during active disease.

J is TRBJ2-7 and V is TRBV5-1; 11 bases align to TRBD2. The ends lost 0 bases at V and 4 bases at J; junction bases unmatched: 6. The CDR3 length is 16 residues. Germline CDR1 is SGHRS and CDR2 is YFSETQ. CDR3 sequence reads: CASSLAGTSGPYEQYF. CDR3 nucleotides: TGCGCCAGCAGCTTGGCCGGGACTAGCGGCCCTTACGAGCAGTACTTC. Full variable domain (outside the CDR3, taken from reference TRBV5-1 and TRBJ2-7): KAGVTQTPRYLIKTRGQQVTLSCSPISGHRSVSWYQQTPGQGLQFLFEYFSETQRNKGNFPGRFSGRQFSNSRSEMNVSTLELGDSALYLCASSLAGTSGPYEQYFGPGTRLTVT.

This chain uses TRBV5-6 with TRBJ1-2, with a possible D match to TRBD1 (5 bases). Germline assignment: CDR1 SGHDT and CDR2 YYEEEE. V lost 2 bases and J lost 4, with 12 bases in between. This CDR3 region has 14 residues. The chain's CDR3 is CASSLPGIVYGYTF. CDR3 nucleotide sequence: TGTGCCAGCAGCTTACCAGGGATCGTCTATGGCTACACCTTC.

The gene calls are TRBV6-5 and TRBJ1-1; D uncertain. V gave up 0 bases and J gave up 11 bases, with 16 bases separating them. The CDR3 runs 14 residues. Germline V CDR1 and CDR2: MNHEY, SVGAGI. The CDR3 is CASSYSNPPSEAFF. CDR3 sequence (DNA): TGTGCCAGCAGTTACTCCAACCCCCCGAGCGAGGCTTTCTTT.

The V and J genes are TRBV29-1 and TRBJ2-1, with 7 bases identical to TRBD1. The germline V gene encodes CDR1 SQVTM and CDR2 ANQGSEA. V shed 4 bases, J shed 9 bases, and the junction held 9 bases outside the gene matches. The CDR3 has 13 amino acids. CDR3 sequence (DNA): TGCAGCGTTGTATCAGACAGGGCTGGTGAGCAGTTCTTC. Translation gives CSVVSDRAGEQFF.

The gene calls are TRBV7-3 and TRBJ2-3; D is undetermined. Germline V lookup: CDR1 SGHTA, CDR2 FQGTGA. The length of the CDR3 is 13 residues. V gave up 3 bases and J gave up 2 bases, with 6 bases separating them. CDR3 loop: CASSFSFTDTQYF. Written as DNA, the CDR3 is TGTGCCAGCAGCTTCTCCTTCACAGATACGCAGTATTTT.

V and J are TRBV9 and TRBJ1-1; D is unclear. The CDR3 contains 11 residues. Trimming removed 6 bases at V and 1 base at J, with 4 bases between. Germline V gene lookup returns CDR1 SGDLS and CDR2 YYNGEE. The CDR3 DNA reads TGTGCCAGCACCTCGAACACTGAAGCTTTCTTT. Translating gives CASTSNTEAFF.

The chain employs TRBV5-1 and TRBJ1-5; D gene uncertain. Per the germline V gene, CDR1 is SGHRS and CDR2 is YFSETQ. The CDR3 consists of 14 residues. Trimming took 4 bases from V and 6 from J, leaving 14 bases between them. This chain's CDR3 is CASSPDWRSQPQHF. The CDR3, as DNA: TGCGCCAGCAGCCCGGACTGGAGAAGTCAGCCCCAGCATTTT.

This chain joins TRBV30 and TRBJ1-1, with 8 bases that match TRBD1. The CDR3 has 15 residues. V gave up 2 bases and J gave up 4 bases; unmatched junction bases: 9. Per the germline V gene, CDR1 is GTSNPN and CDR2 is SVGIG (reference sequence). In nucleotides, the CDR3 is TGTGCCTGGAGTATTACAGGGGGTGGTGGCACTGAAGCTTTCTTT. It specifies CAWSITGGGGTEAFF.

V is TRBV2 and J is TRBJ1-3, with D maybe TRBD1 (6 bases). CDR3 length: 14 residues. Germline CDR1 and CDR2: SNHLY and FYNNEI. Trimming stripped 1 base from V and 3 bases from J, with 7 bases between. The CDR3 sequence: CASSEGTVGNTIYF. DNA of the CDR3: TGTGCCAGCAGTGAAGGGACAGTTGGAAACACCATATATTTT.

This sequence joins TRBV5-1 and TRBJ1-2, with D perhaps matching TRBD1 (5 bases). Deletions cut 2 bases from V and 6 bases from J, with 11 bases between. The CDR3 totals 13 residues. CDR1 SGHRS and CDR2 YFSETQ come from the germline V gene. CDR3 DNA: TGCGCCAGCAGCTTCCAAGACAGCCATGGCTACACCTTC. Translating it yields CASSFQDSHGYTF.

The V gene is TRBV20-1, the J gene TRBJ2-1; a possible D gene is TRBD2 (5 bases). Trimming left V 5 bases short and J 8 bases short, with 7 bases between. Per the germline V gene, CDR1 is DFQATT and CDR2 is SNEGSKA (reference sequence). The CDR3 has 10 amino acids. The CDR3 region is CSAGEYEQFF. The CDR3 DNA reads TGCAGTGCTGGGGAGTATGAGCAGTTCTTC.

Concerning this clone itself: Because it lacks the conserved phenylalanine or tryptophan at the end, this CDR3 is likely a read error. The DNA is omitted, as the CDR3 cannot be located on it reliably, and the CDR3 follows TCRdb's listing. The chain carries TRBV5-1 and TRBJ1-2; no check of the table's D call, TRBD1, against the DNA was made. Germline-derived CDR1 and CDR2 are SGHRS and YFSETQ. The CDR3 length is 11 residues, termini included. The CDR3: CASSSVGQGGS.

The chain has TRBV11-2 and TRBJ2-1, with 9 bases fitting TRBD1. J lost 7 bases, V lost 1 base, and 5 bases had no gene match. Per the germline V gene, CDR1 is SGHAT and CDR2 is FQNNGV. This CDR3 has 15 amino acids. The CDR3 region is CASSLAGQGNNEQFF. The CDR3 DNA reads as TGTGCCAGCAGCTTAGCCGGACAGGGGAATAATGAGCAGTTCTTC.

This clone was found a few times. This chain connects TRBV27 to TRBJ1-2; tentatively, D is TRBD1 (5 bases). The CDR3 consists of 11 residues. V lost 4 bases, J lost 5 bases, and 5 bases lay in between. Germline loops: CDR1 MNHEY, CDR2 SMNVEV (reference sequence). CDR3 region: CASSSGYGYTF. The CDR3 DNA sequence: TGTGCCAGCAGTTCAGGGTATGGCTACACCTTC.

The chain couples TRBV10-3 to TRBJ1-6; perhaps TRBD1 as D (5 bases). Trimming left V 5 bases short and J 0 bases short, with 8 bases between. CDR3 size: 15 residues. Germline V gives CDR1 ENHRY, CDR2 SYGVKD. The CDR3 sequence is CAISTGRSYNSPLHF. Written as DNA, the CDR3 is TGTGCCATCAGTACAGGTCGCTCCTATAATTCACCCCTCCACTTT.

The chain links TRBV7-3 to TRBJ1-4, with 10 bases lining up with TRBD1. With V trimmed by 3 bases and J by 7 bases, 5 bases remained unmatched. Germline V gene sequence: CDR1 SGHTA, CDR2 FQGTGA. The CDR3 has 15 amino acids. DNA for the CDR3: TGTGCCAGCAGCTTGGGACAGGGGATCGGTGAAAAACTGTTTTTT. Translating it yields CASSLGQGIGEKLFF.

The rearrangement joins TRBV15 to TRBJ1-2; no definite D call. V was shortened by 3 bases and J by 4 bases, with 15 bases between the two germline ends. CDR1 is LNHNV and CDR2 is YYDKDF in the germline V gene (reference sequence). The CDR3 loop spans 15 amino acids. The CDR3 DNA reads TGTGCCACCAGCAGGGTACCCGGGTTGATCTATGGCTACACCTTC. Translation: CATSRVPGLIYGYTF.

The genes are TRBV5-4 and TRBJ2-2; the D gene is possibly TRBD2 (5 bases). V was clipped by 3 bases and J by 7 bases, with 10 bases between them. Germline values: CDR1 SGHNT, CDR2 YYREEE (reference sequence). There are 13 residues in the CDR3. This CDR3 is CASSSLRGGELFF. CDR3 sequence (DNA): TGTGCCAGCAGCTCCCTCCGGGGCGGGGAGCTGTTTTTT.

In DNA form, the CDR3 reads TGTGCCAGCAGCTTATTCAGGGGGACCTACGAGCAGTACTTC. Translation gives CASSLFRGTYEQYF. The J gene is TRBJ2-7, the V gene TRBV11-2; 7 bases are a match to TRBD1. V lost 2 bases to trimming and J lost 2 bases; unmatched junction nucleotides: 3. Germline CDR1 is SGHAT and CDR2 is FQNNGV. CDR3 length: 14 amino acids. Based on the CDR3 plus reference TRBV11-2 and TRBJ2-7, the full variable domain is EAGVAQSPRYKIIEKRQSVAFWCNPISGHATLYWYQQILGQGPKLLIQFQNNGVVDDSQLPKDRFSAERLKGVDSTLKIQPAKLEDSAVYLCASSLFRGTYEQYFGPGTRLTVT.

Here the CDR3 reads CASSGDWDNETQYF. For the CDR3, the DNA is TGTGCCAGCAGTGGAGATTGGGACAATGAGACCCAGTACTTC. The rearrangement uses TRBV28 and TRBJ2-5, with D maybe TRBD1 (6 bases). The CDR3 is made up of 14 amino acids. Germline V gene data show CDR1 as MDHEN and CDR2 as SYDVKM. V was pared by 5 bases and J by 5 bases, with 15 bases between.

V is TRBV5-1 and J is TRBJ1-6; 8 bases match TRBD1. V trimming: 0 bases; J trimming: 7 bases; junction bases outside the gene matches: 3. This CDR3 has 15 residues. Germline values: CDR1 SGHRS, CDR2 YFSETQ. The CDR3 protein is CASSLERQGNSPLHF. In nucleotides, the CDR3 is TGCGCCAGCAGCTTGGAGCGACAGGGGAATTCACCCCTCCACTTT. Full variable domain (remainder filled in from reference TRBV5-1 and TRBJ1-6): KAGVTQTPRYLIKTRGQQVTLSCSPISGHRSVSWYQQTPGQGLQFLFEYFSETQRNKGNFPGRFSGRQFSNSRSEMNVSTLELGDSALYLCASSLERQGNSPLHFGNGTRLTVT.

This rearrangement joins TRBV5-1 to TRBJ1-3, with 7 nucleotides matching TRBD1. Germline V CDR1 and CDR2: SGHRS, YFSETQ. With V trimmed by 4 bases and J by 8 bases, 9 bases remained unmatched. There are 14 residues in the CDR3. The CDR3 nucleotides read TGCGCCAGCAGCCCGGGACAGCGGGGGGACACCATATATTTT. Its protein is CASSPGQRGDTIYF.